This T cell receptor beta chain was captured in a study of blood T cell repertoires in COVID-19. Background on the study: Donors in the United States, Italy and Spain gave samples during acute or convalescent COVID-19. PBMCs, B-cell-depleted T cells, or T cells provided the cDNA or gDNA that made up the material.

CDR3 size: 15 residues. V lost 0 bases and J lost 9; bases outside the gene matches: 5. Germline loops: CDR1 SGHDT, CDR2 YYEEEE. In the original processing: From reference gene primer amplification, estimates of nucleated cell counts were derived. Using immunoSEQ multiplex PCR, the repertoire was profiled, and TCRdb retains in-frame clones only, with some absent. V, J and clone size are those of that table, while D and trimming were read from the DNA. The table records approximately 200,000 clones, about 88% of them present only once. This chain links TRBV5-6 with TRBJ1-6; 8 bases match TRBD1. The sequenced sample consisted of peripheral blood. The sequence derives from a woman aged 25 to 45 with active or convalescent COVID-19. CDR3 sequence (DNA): TGTGCCAGCAGCTTGGCGGCAGGGGGCGGTTCACCCCTCCACTTT. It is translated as CASSLAAGGGSPLHF.